The T cell receptor (beta chain) described here comes from a study of T cell changes during pregnancy in multiple sclerosis (dated by TCRdb to about 2019). Broadly, across the study: The study looked at changes in the T cell repertoire across pregnancy in women with multiple sclerosis.

On this clone itself: It lacks a known antigen. No much larger clonotype is one base removed from it; base qualities were not supplied.

The CDR3 covers 18 residues, taking in both the cysteine and the phenylalanine. Just CDR3 DNA is preserved here, 54 bases in frame from base 1. From a lookup of the germline V gene, CDR1 and CDR2 are MGHRA and YSYEKL. V lost 0 bases and J lost 3 bases, and the count of bases not matched to a germline gene is 9. Libraries were constructed by the immunoSEQ multiplex PCR assay. The table was pulled from immuneACCESS by TCRdb, which kept in-frame rearrangements only. Such tables lose some clones; where checked, under half of the loss comes from unresolved V genes, and the rest has no known cause. This sample has some 64,000 clones in its table, and about 92% of those were observed once. The ten largest clones add up to roughly 2.2% of the sample.

Material: peripheral blood, obtained in the first trimester of pregnancy. The chain was built from TRBV4-1 and TRBJ2-2, with 8 bases aligning to TRBD1. The source of this sequence is a female donor with multiple sclerosis, enrolled in a pregnancy study. The DNA reads as follows: TGCGCCAGCAGCCAAGATAGAACAGGGGGTAACTACACCGGGGAGCTGTTTTTT. Translation gives CASSQDRTGGNYTGELFF.